This is a list of T cell receptor beta chains from one sample in a study of T cell clones after liver transplantation. Sequenced by immunoSEQ multiplex PCR; TCRdb stores in-frame clones only, minus some. Here the sample spans 55,000 to 70,000 clones, 80% to 95% being singletons. The sequencing here drew on CD4+ T cells from blood, taken approximately 26 months after liver transplant. The receptors were sampled from a human patient who received a liver transplant. Some T cells may have originated in the graft donor. Both conserved end residues are part of each CDR3.

V gene: TRBV11-2
CDR3 protein: CASSLGRTNTGELFF

V gene: TRBV7-2
CDR3 protein: CASSTGLAGGTYNEQFF

V gene: TRBV5-6
CDR3 protein: CASSFGGRASYEQYF

V gene: TRBV30
CDR3 protein: CAWSGAYNSPLHF

V gene: TRBV2
CDR3 protein: CAGRDMSYEQYF

V gene: TRBV5-6
CDR3 protein: CASSLFSFGNSPLHF

V gene: TRBV11-3
CDR3 protein: CASSQRQQGPEKLFF

V gene: TRBV5-1
CDR3 protein: CASSLAGLAGLSYEQYF

V gene: TRBV19
CDR3 protein: CASTTGGGSNQPQHF

V gene: TRBV7-2
CDR3 protein: CASSLGQGKETQYF

V gene: TRBV7-9
CDR3 protein: CASSHWDRGDEQYF

V gene: TRBV29-1
CDR3 protein: CSVNTAGSSYNEQFF

V gene: TRBV25-1
CDR3 protein: CASSGQPGQGSTGELFF

V gene: TRBV2
CDR3 protein: CASSDQHQPQHF

V gene: TRBV18
CDR3 protein: CASSPRDQETQYF